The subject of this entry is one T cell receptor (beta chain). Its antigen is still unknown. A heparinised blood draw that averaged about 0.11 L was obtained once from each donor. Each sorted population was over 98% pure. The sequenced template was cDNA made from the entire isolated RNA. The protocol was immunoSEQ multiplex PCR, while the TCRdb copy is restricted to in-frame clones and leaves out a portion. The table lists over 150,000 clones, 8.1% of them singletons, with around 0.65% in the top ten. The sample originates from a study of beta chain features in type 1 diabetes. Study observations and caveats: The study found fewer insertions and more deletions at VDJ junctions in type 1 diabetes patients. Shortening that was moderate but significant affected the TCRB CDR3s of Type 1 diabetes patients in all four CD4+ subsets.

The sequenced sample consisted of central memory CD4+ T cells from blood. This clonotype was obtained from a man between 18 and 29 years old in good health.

The CDR3 nucleotides are TGTGCCAGCAGCTGGGGACAGGGCGGCACAGATACGCAGTATTTT. This encodes CASSWGQGGTDTQYF. The chain has TRBV7-2 and TRBJ2-3, with 9 bases fitting TRBD1. The germline CDR1 and CDR2 sequences are SGHTA and FQGNSA. V was pared by 4 bases and J by 1 base, with 3 bases of the junction left unmatched. The CDR3 extends over 15 amino acids.